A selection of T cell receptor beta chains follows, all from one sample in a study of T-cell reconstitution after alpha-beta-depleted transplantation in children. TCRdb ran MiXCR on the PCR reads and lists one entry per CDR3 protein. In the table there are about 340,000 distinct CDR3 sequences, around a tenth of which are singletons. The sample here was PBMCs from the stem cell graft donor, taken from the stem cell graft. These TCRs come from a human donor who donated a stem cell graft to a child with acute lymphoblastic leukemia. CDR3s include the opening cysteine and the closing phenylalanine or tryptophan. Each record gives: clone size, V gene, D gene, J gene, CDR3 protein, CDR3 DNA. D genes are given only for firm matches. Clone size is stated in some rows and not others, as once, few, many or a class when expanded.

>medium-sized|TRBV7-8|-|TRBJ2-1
CASSLDRSSYNEQFF
TGTGCCAGCAGCTTAGACAGGAGCTCCTACAATGAGCAGTTCTTC
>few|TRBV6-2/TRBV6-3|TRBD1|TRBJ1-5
CASSYDLQGGNQPQHF
TGTGCCAGCAGTTACGACCTACAGGGGGGCAATCAGCCCCAGCATTTT
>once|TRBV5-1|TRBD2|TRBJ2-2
CSSSPEAGRANTGELFF
TGCTCCAGCAGCCCTGAAGCGGGAAGAGCGAACACCGGGGAGCTGTTTTTT
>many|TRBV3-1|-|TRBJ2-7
CASSQVGSSSYEQYF
TGTGCCAGCAGCCAAGTGGGGTCATCGTCCTACGAGCAGTACTTC
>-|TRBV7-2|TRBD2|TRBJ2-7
CASSLGRAGDPYEQYF
TGTGCCAGCAGCTTGGGTAGAGCGGGGGACCCCTACGAGCAGTACTTC
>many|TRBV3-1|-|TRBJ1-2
CASSPALSNWDPALGHGYTF
TGTGCCAGCAGCCCTGCTCTTAGCAACTGGGATCCCGCGCTAGGACATGGCTACACCTTC
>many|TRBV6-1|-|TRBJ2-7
CASAEGSGSYEQYF
TGTGCCAGCGCTGAGGGGTCGGGCTCCTACGAGCAGTACTTC
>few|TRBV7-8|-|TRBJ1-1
CASSPQGRTEAFF
TGTGCCAGCAGCCCCCAGGGGAGGACTGAAGCTTTCTTT
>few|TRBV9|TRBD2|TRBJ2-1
CASTTGSGTSGRAPSVNEQFF
TGTGCCAGCACCACGGGGTCCGGGACTAGCGGGAGGGCCCCCTCAGTGAATGAGCAGTTCTTC
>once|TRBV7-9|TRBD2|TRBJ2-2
CASSSEGGGPTGELFF
TGTGCCAGCAGCTCAGAAGGCGGGGGGCCCACCGGGGAGCTGTTTTTT
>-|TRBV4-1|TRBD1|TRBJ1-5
CASQADRVRQPQHF
TGCGCCAGTCAAGCGGACAGGGTGAGACAGCCCCAGCATTTT
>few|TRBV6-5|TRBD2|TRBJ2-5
CASSHRVAGPQETQYF
TGTGCCAGCAGTCACCGGGTAGCGGGACCCCAAGAGACCCAGTACTTC
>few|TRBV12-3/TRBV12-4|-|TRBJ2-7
CASSFGGSHEQYF
TGTGCCAGCAGTTTTGGGGGTTCCCACGAGCAGTACTTC
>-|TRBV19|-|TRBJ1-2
CASSSPGRRYGYTF
TGTGCCAGTAGTTCGCCGGGACGGCGATATGGCTACACCTTC
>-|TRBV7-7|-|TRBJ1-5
CASSLVSTRSNQPQHF
TGTGCTAGCAGCTTAGTTTCCACACGGAGCAATCAGCCCCAGCATTTT
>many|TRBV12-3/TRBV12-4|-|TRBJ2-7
CASSLVGSSYEQYF
TGTGCCAGCAGTTTGGTCGGGAGTTCCTACGAGCAGTACTTC
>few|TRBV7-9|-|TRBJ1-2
CASSLAGGIYGYTF
TGTGCCAGCAGCTTAGCAGGGGGGATCTATGGCTACACCTTC
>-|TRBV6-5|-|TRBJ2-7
CASSSNGAPLEQYF
TGTGCCAGCAGTTCCAACGGGGCCCCTCTCGAGCAGTACTTC
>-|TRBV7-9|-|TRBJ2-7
CATRRDSAYEQYF
TGTGCCACCCGGAGAGACAGTGCCTACGAGCAGTACTTC
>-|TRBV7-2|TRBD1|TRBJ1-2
CASSYDRDYGYTF
TGTGCCAGCAGCTACGACAGGGACTATGGCTACACCTTC
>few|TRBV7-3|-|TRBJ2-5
CASSLKGGPQETQYF
TGTGCCAGCAGCTTAAAGGGCGGGCCACAAGAGACCCAGTACTTC
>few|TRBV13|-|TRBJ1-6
CASSLGDLRNSPLHF
TGTGCCAGCAGCTTGGGGGACTTGCGCAATTCACCCCTCCACTTT
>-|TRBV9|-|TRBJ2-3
CASSGDTYTDTQYF
TGTGCCAGCAGCGGAGACACCTACACAGATACGCAGTATTTT
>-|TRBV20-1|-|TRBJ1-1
CSARDPGVNTEAFF
TGCAGTGCTAGAGATCCAGGGGTGAACACTGAAGCTTTCTTT
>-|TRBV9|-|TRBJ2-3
CASSVGQSTDTQYF
TGTGCCAGCAGCGTAGGTCAGAGCACAGATACGCAGTATTTT